This TCR beta chain originates from a study of cytomegalovirus exposure and HLA in healthy donors. Regarding the study as a whole: Available immune exposure information covered CMV serostatus only.

A remark on this clone: The antigen is unknown.

At the time of sampling, donors were nominally healthy, though unrecorded immune exposures were likely. PCR was performed using 60 Vbeta and 13 Jbeta primers. TCRdb's table, derived via immunoSEQ multiplex PCR, lists solely in-frame clones and lacks some. The sample lists over 100,000 clones, approximately 82% seen once, with just over 2.5% in the top ten. CDR1 is GTSNPN and CDR2 is SVGIG in the germline V gene (reference sequence). V was clipped by 2 bases and J by 6 bases, with 8 bases between them. This CDR3 is 12 amino acids long. This clonotype originated in a man between 35 and 55 years old in good health and CMV-seronegative. The material sequenced was PBMCs. The chain recombines TRBV30 with TRBJ2-1; D unclear. The CDR3 DNA reads TGTGCCTGGAGTTCCTACCTCAATGAGCAGTTCTTC. Its protein is CAWSSYLNEQFF.